This TCR beta chain was retrieved from a study of cytomegalovirus exposure and HLA in healthy donors. V lost 3 bases to trimming and J lost 7 bases, with 12 bases between them. There are 13 residues in the CDR3. Germline V gene data show CDR1 as LGHNA and CDR2 as YSLEER. In regard to this clone: Its antigen is unidentified.

Study conclusions and caveats: Cytomegalovirus status was reportedly diagnosed by the classifier with high sensitivity and specificity.

PCR employed 60 Vbeta and 13 Jbeta primers. Profiling relied on immunoSEQ multiplex PCR, and the TCRdb table lists in-frame clones only, not all of them. The sample has around 130,000 clones, 75% seen once; the top ten hold approximately 3%. J is TRBJ1-2 and V is TRBV4-3; unclear D gene. Specimen: PBMCs. This TCR was sampled from a woman aged 40 to 50 in good health and CMV-seropositive. CDR3 sequence reads: CASSQAGLTGYTF. CDR3 in DNA: TGCGCCAGCAGCCAGGCAGGTCTAACTGGCTACACCTTC.